The 11 T cell receptor beta chains listed next were all sequenced from one sample in a study of cytomegalovirus exposure and HLA in healthy donors. PCR primers comprised 60 Vbeta and 13 Jbeta primers. Measured with immunoSEQ multiplex PCR; TCRdb has only the in-frame clones, and not every one. The data contain 120,000 to 150,000 clones, 73% of them singletons. Specimen: PBMCs. Receptors originate from a woman aged 40 to 50 in good health and CMV-seronegative.

V gene TRBV2 combines with J gene TRBJ2-5, with 12 nucleotides matching TRBD2. Germline V gene data show CDR1 as SNHLY and CDR2 as FYNNEI. The CDR3 contains 16 residues. The V and J ends lost 6 bases and 6 bases, in that order; junction bases with no gene match: 11. Here the CDR3 DNA reads TGTGCCAGCAGAGGCGACGGACTAGCGGGGTACCAGACCCAGTACTTC. Translated: CASRGDGLAGYQTQYF. The whole variable domain, filled in from reference TRBV2 and TRBJ2-5, reads EPEVTQTPSHQVTQMGQEVILRCVPISNHLYFYWYRQILGQKVEFLVSFYNNEISEKSEIFDDQFSVERPDGSNFTLKIRSTKLEDSAMYFCASRGDGLAGYQTQYFGPGTRLLVL.

The chain carries TRBV7-9 and TRBJ2-7; no definite D call. Germline V gives CDR1 SEHNR, CDR2 FQNEAQ (reference sequence). The CDR3 is 14 residues long. Trimming stripped 1 base from V and 5 bases from J, with 12 bases between. The CDR3 reads CASSLGARLDEQYV. The CDR3 DNA is TGTGCCAGCAGCTTAGGGGCTCGGCTTGACGAGCAGTACGTC.

This clone has only a few counts. Likely a read error: the CDR3 ends without its conserved phenylalanine or tryptophan. The DNA is left out, because the CDR3 cannot be placed on it with certainty; the CDR3 is given as TCRdb lists it. The V gene is TRBV6-1, the J gene TRBJ2-7; the table's D gene call, TRBD2, was not cross checked with the DNA. Germline CDR1 MNHNS, CDR2 SASEGT. The CDR3 sequence runs 12 residues, both termini included. This CDR3 is CASSDYFEGLLL.

This clone is termed medium-sized. This rearrangement joins TRBV5-5 to TRBJ1-6; 12 positions match TRBD1. Germline V gene lookup returns CDR1 SGHKS and CDR2 YYEKEE (reference sequence). This CDR3 contains 20 residues. V shed 0 bases and J 8 bases; nucleotides not matched to a gene: 15. The CDR3 is CASSLGLAGQGAKLDSPLHF. CDR3 coding DNA: TGTGCCAGCAGCTTGGGTTTGGCGGGACAGGGGGCTAAATTGGATTCACCCCTCCACTTT.

This rearrangement joins TRBV5-5 to TRBJ1-2; D not certain. Trimming took off 2 bases at V and 8 bases at J, with 10 bases between the two ends. The germline CDR1 and CDR2 sequences are SGHKS and YYEKEE (reference sequence). The CDR3 spans 12 residues. CDR3 nucleotide sequence: TGTGCCAGCAGCTTAAATGTGGAGGGCTACACCTTC. Translating it yields CASSLNVEGYTF.

The V call is TRBV16, the J call TRBJ1-1, with 8 bases matching TRBD1. There are 14 residues in the CDR3. With V trimmed by 3 bases and J by 4 bases, 4 bases remained unmatched. Germline V gives CDR1 KGHSY, CDR2 FQNENV. The CDR3 coding sequence is TGTGCCAGCAGCCACCCCACAGGGGGCACTGAAGCTTTCTTT. It yields the protein CASSHPTGGTEAFF.

This chain connects TRBV9 to TRBJ2-3; D may be TRBD1 (6 bases). The CDR3 loop spans 16 amino acids. From germline, CDR1 is SGDLS and CDR2 YYNGEE. Trimming took off 7 bases at V and 0 bases at J, with 18 bases between the two ends. Here the CDR3 reads CASSSWTAVSTDTQYF. CDR3 nucleotides: TGTGCCAGCTCCTCATGGACAGCCGTTAGCACAGATACGCAGTATTTT.

This clone was seen just once. The same CDR3 can be traced to other DNA sequences in this sample. The CDR3 spells CASSLDRPGDTEAFF. CDR3 coding DNA: TGCGCCAGCAGCTTAGACAGGCCGGGCGACACTGAAGCTTTCTTT. J is TRBJ1-1 and V is TRBV5-1; the D gene is possibly TRBD1 (6 bases). Trimming took 2 bases from V and 3 from J, leaving 14 bases between them. Germline CDR1 reads SGHRS; CDR2 reads YFSETQ. CDR3 length: 15 amino acids. Supplemented by reference TRBV5-1 and TRBJ1-1, the full variable domain reads KAGVTQTPRYLIKTRGQQVTLSCSPISGHRSVSWYQQTPGQGLQFLFEYFSETQRNKGNFPGRFSGRQFSNSRSEMNVSTLELGDSALYLCASSLDRPGDTEAFFGQGTRLTVV.

The rearrangement uses TRBV10-2 and TRBJ2-7; D unresolved. The V end lost 6 bases, the J end lost 5 bases, and 11 bases lay between the germline ends. Germline V CDR1 and CDR2: WSHSY, SAAADI. The CDR3 spans 12 residues. The CDR3, as DNA: TGCGCCAGCAGCGTCAGTATCGACGAGCAGTACTTC. Protein: CASSVSIDEQYF.

This chain connects TRBV7-2 to TRBJ2-5; TRBD2 matches at 9 bases. V dropped 3 bases and J dropped 5; count of bases not matched to a gene: 7. This CDR3 has 15 residues. In germline, CDR1 is SGHTA, CDR2 FQGNSA. CDR3 loop: CASSFNAGGYETQYF. The CDR3 coding sequence is TGTGCCAGCAGCTTTAACGCGGGGGGGTATGAGACCCAGTACTTC.

The chain uses TRBV5-1 and TRBJ1-5, with D perhaps TRBD1 (5 bases). This CDR3 spans 15 amino acids. V lost 0 bases and J lost 4, with 11 bases in between. Germline V CDR1 and CDR2: SGHRS, YFSETQ. The CDR3 reads CASSLDGQGNQPQHF. The CDR3 nucleotides read TGCGCCAGCAGCTTGGACGGACAAGGAAATCAGCCCCAGCATTTT.